A single sample is the source of the 31 T cell receptor beta chains below, sequenced in a study of a mutant IDH1 vaccine in newly diagnosed glioma. Stated time point: week 11, during vaccination. Each vaccine dose was 300 ug of mutant IDH1 20-mer peptide, with topical imiquimod. Data came from immunoSEQ multiplex PCR; TCRdb stores just in-frame clones and leaves some out. This sample has 50,000 to 65,000 clones, with approximately 84% found just once. No antigen has been assigned to these receptors. The starting material was PBMCs, obtained from a glioma patient whose treatment included an IDH1 peptide vaccine. The receptors derive from a woman aged 45-59 years with glioma.

This chain joins TRBV11-1 and TRBJ1-5; TRBD1 agrees at 7 bases. Trimming took 1 base from V and 3 from J; bases not matched to a gene: 3. Germline loops: CDR1 SGHAT, CDR2 FQDESV (reference sequence). This CDR3 contains 15 residues. The CDR3 loop is CASSLDGQVNQPQHF. In DNA, the CDR3 is TGTGCCAGCAGCTTAGACGGACAGGTCAATCAGCCCCAGCATTTT. The whole variable domain, filled in from reference TRBV11-1 and TRBJ1-5, reads EAEVAQSPRYKITEKSQAVAFWCDPISGHATLYWYRQILGQGPELLVQFQDESVVDDSQLPKDRFSAERLKGVDSTLKIQPAELGDSAMYLCASSLDGQVNQPQHFGDGTRLSIL.

Only a few counts were recorded for this clone. The chain couples TRBV5-3 to TRBJ1-5; possibly TRBD1 for D (6 bases). TRBV5-3 counts as an open reading frame of uncertain function. V was trimmed by 3 bases and J by 2 bases, leaving 12 bases between them. The CDR3 extends over 15 amino acids. The CDR3 protein is CARSSTGSGNQPQHF. DNA of the CDR3: TGTGCCAGAAGCTCTACAGGGAGTGGCAATCAGCCCCAGCATTTT.

The chain links TRBV6-6 to TRBJ2-5; no definite D call. CDR3 length: 14 residues. V was trimmed by 6 bases and J by 5 bases, leaving 16 bases between them. Looked up from germline, CDR1 is MNHNY and CDR2 is SVGAGI (reference sequence). The chain's CDR3 is CASRRAHMKETQYF. For the CDR3, the DNA is TGTGCCAGCAGACGGGCCCACATGAAGGAGACCCAGTACTTC.

The gene calls are TRBV5-8 and TRBJ1-2; D gene ambiguous. Germline CDR1 reads SGHTS; CDR2 reads YDEGEE. The CDR3 runs 17 residues. V was pared by 0 bases and J by 0 bases, with 15 bases between. CDR3 loop: CASSLVVSAETNYGYTF. Written as DNA, the CDR3 is TGTGCCAGCAGCTTGGTCGTTTCGGCGGAAACTAACTATGGCTACACCTTC.

The chain recombines TRBV9 with TRBJ1-1; D ambiguous. Germline V CDR1 and CDR2: SGDLS, YYNGEE. The V end lost 0 bases, the J end lost 5 bases, and 8 bases lay between the germline ends. The CDR3 spans 13 residues. CDR3 amino acids: CASSVGHGTEAFF. In nucleotides, the CDR3 is TGTGCCAGCAGCGTAGGACACGGAACTGAAGCTTTCTTT.

This clone was recorded a few times. The chain uses TRBV10-3 and TRBJ2-7; D not resolved. Deletions cut 2 bases from V and 5 bases from J, with 4 bases between. CDR1 and CDR2 from the germline V gene are ENHRY and SYGVKD. The CDR3 is made up of 11 amino acids. Here the CDR3 reads CAISEGHEQYF. The CDR3, as DNA: TGTGCCATCAGTGAGGGCCACGAGCAGTACTTC.

This clone showed up just a few times. The chain carries TRBV19 and TRBJ1-4; 8 positions match TRBD1. The V gene end was trimmed by 4 bases and the J gene end by 4 bases; junction bases not matched to a gene: 8. The germline V gene encodes CDR1 LNHDA and CDR2 SQIVND (reference sequence). CDR3 length: 16 residues. The CDR3 DNA sequence: TGTGCCAGTAGTAATTACTTGGACAGGGTTAATGAAAAACTGTTTTTT. Translating it yields CASSNYLDRVNEKLFF.

The sample holds many counts of this clone. The rearrangement joins TRBV2 to TRBJ1-1, with 7 bases that match TRBD1. Germline V gene sequence: CDR1 SNHLY, CDR2 FYNNEI. The CDR3 covers 15 residues. Unmatched junction bases numbered 10, after V lost 3 bases and J lost 6 bases. The CDR3, as DNA: TGTGCCAGCAGTGATTCGACAGGGCAAGGCTCTGAAGCTTTCTTT. Encoded protein: CASSDSTGQGSEAFF.

The chain recombines TRBV20-1 with TRBJ1-2; D is perhaps TRBD1 (5 bases). The length of the CDR3 is 11 residues. V was trimmed by 3 bases and J by 14 bases, leaving 16 bases between them. The germline CDR1 and CDR2 sequences are DFQATT and SNEGSKA (reference sequence). CDR3 nucleotides: TGCAGTGCTAGTGGGGGGGAGGGTATAACCTTC. This codes for CSASGGEGITF.

The chain combines TRBV5-1 with TRBJ2-5; maybe TRBD2 (5 bases). This CDR3 has 15 residues. V shed 3 bases and J shed 2 bases, with 14 bases lying between them. Germline V gene data show CDR1 as SGHRS and CDR2 as YFSETQ. CDR3 in DNA: TGCGCCAGCAGCTCTCCGGGAACGGAGCAAGAGACCCAGTACTTC. It encodes CASSSPGTEQETQYF.

The rearrangement uses TRBV6-4 and TRBJ1-6; 8 nucleotides line up with TRBD1. V shed 4 bases, J shed 7 bases, and the junction held 0 bases outside the gene matches. The germline V gene has CDR1 MRHNA and CDR2 SNTAGT. The CDR3 has 13 amino acids. The CDR3 coding sequence is TGTGCCAGCAGTGGGGACAGGAATTCACCCCTCCACTTT. This gives the protein CASSGDRNSPLHF.

The rearrangement uses TRBV5-1 and TRBJ2-3, with D possibly being TRBD2 (5 bases). CDR1 and CDR2 from the germline V gene are SGHRS and YFSETQ. The CDR3 is 13 amino acids. V was trimmed by 6 bases and J by 2 bases, leaving 10 bases between them. Written as DNA, the CDR3 is TGCGCCAGCAACGGGGATTCCACAGATACGCAGTATTTT. Its protein product is CASNGDSTDTQYF.

The table lists this clone with a few counts. This chain links TRBV4-2 with TRBJ1-6; 7 bases match TRBD1. The germline V gene has CDR1 LGHNA and CDR2 YNFKEQ. This CDR3 comprises 15 residues. V shed 4 bases, J shed 13 bases, and the junction held 13 bases outside the gene matches. CDR3: CASSRNRDSPSPLHF. The CDR3 DNA reads TGTGCCAGCAGCCGCAACCGGGACAGCCCTTCCCCCCTCCACTTT.

The chain couples TRBV9 to TRBJ2-2; D might be TRBD1 (5 bases). The CDR3 runs to 14 residues. Between the trimmed V and J ends, which lost 3 bases and 2 bases, there was a span of 8 bases. CDR1 is SGDLS and CDR2 is YYNGEE in the germline V gene. As DNA, the CDR3 is TGTGCCAGCAGCGGCGACAGAAACACCGGGGAGCTGTTTTTT. Translating gives CASSGDRNTGELFF.

The chain employs TRBV7-2 and TRBJ2-5, with 8 bases aligning to TRBD2. The CDR3 has 15 amino acids. J gave up 5 bases and V 5 bases, and 10 bases lay outside the gene matches. Germline loops: CDR1 SGHTA, CDR2 FQGNSA. The CDR3 nucleotides read TGTGCCAGCAGCACCTCGGGGGGGCGTCTTGAGACCCAGTACTTC. This gives the protein CASSTSGGRLETQYF. The whole variable domain, remainder taken from reference TRBV7-2 and TRBJ2-5, is GAGVSQSPSNKVTEKGKDVELRCDPISGHTALYWYRQSLGQGLEFLIYFQGNSAPDKSGLPSDRFSAERTGGSVSTLTIQRTQQEDSAVYLCASSTSGGRLETQYFGPGTRLLVL.

This chain's CDR3 is CASSEMTAGYLYGYTF. Written as DNA, the CDR3 is TGTGCCAGCAGTGAAATGACAGCCGGATACCTTTATGGCTACACCTTC. The chain couples TRBV6-1 to TRBJ1-2; tentative D call: TRBD1 (5 bases). The CDR3 spans 16 residues. Per germline, CDR1 MNHNS and CDR2 SASEGT. Between the trimmed V and J ends, which lost 2 bases and 5 bases, there was a span of 18 bases.

The V gene is TRBV7-9, the J gene TRBJ1-1; TRBD1 aligns across 7 bases. The CDR3 covers 16 residues. V dropped 1 base and J dropped 4; count of bases not matched to a gene: 9. Germline V gene data show CDR1 as SEHNR and CDR2 as FQNEAQ (reference sequence). CDR3 sequence (DNA): TGTGCCAGCAGCTTAGGTCGCAGGGGGGGCCGCACTGAAGCTTTCTTT. Protein: CASSLGRRGGRTEAFF.

The rearrangement joins TRBV6-6 to TRBJ1-5, with a possible D match to TRBD1 (6 bases). V lost 5 bases, J lost 1 base, and 9 bases lay in between. CDR1 and CDR2 from the germline V gene are MNHNY and SVGAGI (reference sequence). The CDR3 is made up of 14 amino acids. The CDR3 region has the DNA TGTGCCAGCAGTGGACAGCAAAGCAATCAGCCCCAGCATTTT. Its protein is CASSGQQSNQPQHF.

The chain links TRBV7-2 to TRBJ1-5, with D possibly TRBD1 on 5 matching bases. Trimming left V 1 base short and J 6 bases short, with 19 bases between. Germline CDR1 reads SGHTA; CDR2 reads FQGNSA. The CDR3 extends over 17 amino acids. CDR3 residues: CASSLDIGTGWRQPQHF. The CDR3, as DNA: TGTGCCAGCAGCTTAGACATCGGGACGGGGTGGCGTCAGCCCCAGCATTTT. The full variable domain, with the rest looked up from reference TRBV7-2 and TRBJ1-5, is GAGVSQSPSNKVTEKGKDVELRCDPISGHTALYWYRQSLGQGLEFLIYFQGNSAPDKSGLPSDRFSAERTGGSVSTLTIQRTQQEDSAVYLCASSLDIGTGWRQPQHFGDGTRLSIL.

As DNA, the CDR3 is TGCGCCAGCAGCGCCGGGACCGCCGGCTACACCTTC. Translation: CASSAGTAGYTF. This chain links TRBV5-1 with TRBJ1-2; a possible D gene is TRBD1 (5 bases). The CDR3 contains 12 residues. The ends were cut back, 4 bases at V and 8 bases at J, with 12 bases in the middle. Germline V gene data show CDR1 as SGHRS and CDR2 as YFSETQ.

In DNA form, the CDR3 reads TGTGCCAGCAGTTTCGGGCAGGGGGGCTATGGCTACACCTTC. Translation gives CASSFGQGGYGYTF. The chain joins TRBV27 to TRBJ1-2; 7 nucleotides agree with TRBD1. Per the germline V gene, CDR1 is MNHEY and CDR2 is SMNVEV (reference sequence). Trimming removed 3 bases from V and 4 bases from J; junction bases left unmatched: 5. The CDR3 runs to 14 residues.

The chain employs TRBV6-5 and TRBJ1-6; 8 positions agree with TRBD1. J lost 9 bases, V lost 6 bases, and 7 bases had no gene match. The germline gives CDR1 MNHEY, CDR2 SVGAGI. The CDR3 length is 14 residues. Written as DNA, the CDR3 is TGTGCCAGCAGCTCGACAGGGGTGGGTTCACCCCTCCACTTT. Protein: CASSSTGVGSPLHF.

The chain uses TRBV6-1 and TRBJ2-5; 7 bases are shared with TRBD1. The V gene's germline CDR1 is MNHNS and CDR2 SASEGT. This CDR3 is built from 15 residues. V was clipped by 10 bases and J by 5 bases; unmatched bases: 16. Written as DNA, the CDR3 is TGTGCCACCCGCCCGACAGGGACGGATGGTGAGACCCAGTACTTC. Its translation: CATRPTGTDGETQYF.

This clone was seen a single time. The J gene is TRBJ1-5, the V gene TRBV7-2; a weak D match, TRBD1 (6 bases). Germline assignment: CDR1 SGHTA and CDR2 FQGNSA. The CDR3 extends over 15 amino acids. V lost 3 bases to trimming and J lost 6 bases, with 15 bases between them. The CDR3 sequence: CASSFGGRPGQPQHF. The CDR3 DNA reads as TGTGCCAGCAGCTTCGGGGGGCGCCCGGGTCAGCCCCAGCATTTT.

The chain combines TRBV30 with TRBJ2-7; the D gene is possibly TRBD1 (6 bases). V lost 7 bases, J lost 1 base, and 17 bases lay in between. This CDR3 contains 14 residues. CDR1 and CDR2 (germline): GTSNPN, SVGIG (reference sequence). The CDR3 DNA reads TGTGCCTTGACCACTGGGACATATTCCTACGAGCAGTACTTC. Translating gives CALTTGTYSYEQYF.

This chain connects TRBV27 to TRBJ1-4; no clear D gene. The CDR3 spans 13 residues. V shed 6 bases and J shed 7 bases, with 12 bases lying between them. Germline CDR1 MNHEY, CDR2 SMNVEV (reference sequence). In DNA, the CDR3 is TGTGCCAGCAGCGATTTCAGAATTGAAAAACTGTTTTTT. Protein sequence: CASSDFRIEKLFF.

The chain carries TRBV5-8 and TRBJ2-2; D unresolved. The V and J ends lost 0 bases and 1 base respectively, with 4 bases between them. Germline V gene sequence: CDR1 SGHTS, CDR2 YDEGEE. This CDR3 has 14 residues. Here the CDR3 reads CASSLAQNTGELFF. The DNA of the CDR3 is TGTGCCAGCAGCTTGGCTCAGAACACCGGGGAGCTGTTTTTT.

This clone is a singleton in its sample. This chain joins TRBV2 and TRBJ1-2, with 7 bases identical to TRBD1. V gave up 6 bases and J gave up 7 bases; unmatched junction bases: 2. Germline loops: CDR1 SNHLY, CDR2 FYNNEI. This CDR3 is 11 amino acids long. The CDR3: CASRAGGGYTF. The CDR3, as DNA: TGTGCCAGCAGAGCAGGGGGTGGCTACACCTTC.

This chain connects TRBV7-2 to TRBJ1-2; TRBD1 matches at 8 bases. V lost 5 bases and J lost 2; bases outside the gene matches: 7. CDR3 size: 15 residues. Germline values: CDR1 SGHTA, CDR2 FQGNSA. DNA of the CDR3: TGTGCCAGCAGCCCTACAGGGGGGACCAACTATGGCTACACCTTC. This sequence encodes CASSPTGGTNYGYTF. The full variable domain, its missing parts supplied by reference TRBV7-2 and TRBJ1-2, is GAGVSQSPSNKVTEKGKDVELRCDPISGHTALYWYRQSLGQGLEFLIYFQGNSAPDKSGLPSDRFSAERTGGSVSTLTIQRTQQEDSAVYLCASSPTGGTNYGYTFGSGTRLTVV.

This chain uses TRBV29-1 with TRBJ2-5; tentative D call: TRBD2 (5 bases). The germline V gene encodes CDR1 SQVTM and CDR2 ANQGSEA. V was clipped by 4 bases and J by 4 bases, with 10 bases between them. This CDR3 has 12 amino acids. CDR3 residues: CSVVTEGETQYF. Written as DNA, the CDR3 is TGCAGCGTTGTAACAGAGGGAGAGACCCAGTACTTC.

The chain couples TRBV27 to TRBJ2-3; TRBD2 agrees at 8 bases. The CDR3 sequence is 16 residues long. Germline assignment: CDR1 MNHEY and CDR2 SMNVEV (reference sequence). V shed 3 bases, J shed 2 bases, and the junction held 7 bases outside the gene matches. Here the CDR3 DNA reads TGTGCCAGCAGTTTTTTCAGCGGGGGTTTCACAGATACGCAGTATTTT. Amino acids: CASSFFSGGFTDTQYF.